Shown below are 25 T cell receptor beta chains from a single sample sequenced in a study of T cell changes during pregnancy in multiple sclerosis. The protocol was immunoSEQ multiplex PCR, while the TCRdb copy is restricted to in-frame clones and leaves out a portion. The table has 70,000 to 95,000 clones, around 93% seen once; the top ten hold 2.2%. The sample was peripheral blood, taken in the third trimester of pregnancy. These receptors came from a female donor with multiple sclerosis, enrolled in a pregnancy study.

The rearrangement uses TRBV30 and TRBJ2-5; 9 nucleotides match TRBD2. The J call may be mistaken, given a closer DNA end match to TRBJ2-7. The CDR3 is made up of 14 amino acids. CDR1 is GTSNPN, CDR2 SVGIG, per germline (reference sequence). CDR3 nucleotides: TGTGCCTGGAGGGTTGCGGGAGGGCCACACGAGCAGTACTTC. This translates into CAWRVAGGPHEQYF.

CDR3 bases: TGTGCCAGCAGAACCACCAAGGCGGGAGTGGGCTCCAATCAGCCCCAGCATTTT. Its translation: CASRTTKAGVGSNQPQHF. V usage is TRBV27 and J usage is TRBJ1-5; D call uncertain. Germline V gene data show CDR1 as MNHEY and CDR2 as SMNVEV (reference sequence). Trimming left V 6 bases short and J 3 bases short, with 24 bases between. The CDR3 spans 18 residues.

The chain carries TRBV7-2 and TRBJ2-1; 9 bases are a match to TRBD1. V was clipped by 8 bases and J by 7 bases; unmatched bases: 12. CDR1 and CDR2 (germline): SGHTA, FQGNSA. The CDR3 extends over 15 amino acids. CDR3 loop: CASRTGDWGRNEQFF. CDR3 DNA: TGTGCCAGCCGGACAGGGGACTGGGGGCGGAATGAGCAGTTCTTC.

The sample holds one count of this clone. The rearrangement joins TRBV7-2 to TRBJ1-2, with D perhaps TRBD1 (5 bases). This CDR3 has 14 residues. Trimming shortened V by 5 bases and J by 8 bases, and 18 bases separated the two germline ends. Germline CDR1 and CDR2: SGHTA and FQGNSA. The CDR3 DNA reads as TGTGCCAGCAGCCCCAGACCTGGGGGGTCCGGCTACACCTTC. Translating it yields CASSPRPGGSGYTF. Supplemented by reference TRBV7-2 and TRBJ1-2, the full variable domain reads GAGVSQSPSNKVTEKGKDVELRCDPISGHTALYWYRQSLGQGLEFLIYFQGNSAPDKSGLPSDRFSAERTGGSVSTLTIQRTQQEDSAVYLCASSPRPGGSGYTFGSGTRLTVV.

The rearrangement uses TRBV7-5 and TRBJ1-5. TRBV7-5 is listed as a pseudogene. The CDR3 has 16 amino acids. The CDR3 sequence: CARSLRSWNSNQPQHF. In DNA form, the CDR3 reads TGTGCCAGAAGCTTAAGGAGTTGGAATAGCAATCAGCCCCAGCATTTT.

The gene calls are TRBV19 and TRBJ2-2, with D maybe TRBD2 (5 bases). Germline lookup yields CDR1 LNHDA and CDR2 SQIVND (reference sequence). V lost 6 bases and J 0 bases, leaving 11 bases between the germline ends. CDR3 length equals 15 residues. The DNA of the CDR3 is TGTGCCAGTAGCCCGGGAACCACGAACACCGGGGAGCTGTTTTTT. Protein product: CASSPGTTNTGELFF. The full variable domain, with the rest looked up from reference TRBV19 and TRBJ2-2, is DGGITQSPKYLFRKEGQNVTLSCEQNLNHDAMYWYRQDPGQGLRLIYYSQIVNDFQKGDIAEGYSVSREKKESFPLTVTSAQKNPTAFYLCASSPGTTNTGELFFGEGSRLTVL.

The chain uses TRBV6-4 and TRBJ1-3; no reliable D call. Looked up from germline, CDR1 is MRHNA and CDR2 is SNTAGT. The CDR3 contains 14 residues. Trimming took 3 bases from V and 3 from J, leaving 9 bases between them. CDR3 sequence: CASSEDSRGNTIYF. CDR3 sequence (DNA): TGTGCCAGCAGTGAGGACTCCCGTGGAAACACCATATATTTT.

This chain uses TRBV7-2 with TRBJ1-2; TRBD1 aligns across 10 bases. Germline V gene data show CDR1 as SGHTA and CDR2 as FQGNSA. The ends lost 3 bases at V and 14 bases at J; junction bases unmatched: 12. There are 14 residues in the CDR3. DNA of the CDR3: TGTGCCAGCAGCTTCGACAGGGGGCTCGCCGGCTGGACCTTC. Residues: CASSFDRGLAGWTF.

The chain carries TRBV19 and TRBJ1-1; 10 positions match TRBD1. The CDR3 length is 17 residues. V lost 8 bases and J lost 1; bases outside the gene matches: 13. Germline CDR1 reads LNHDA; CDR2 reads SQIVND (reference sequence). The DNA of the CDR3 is TGTGCCAGTTTCTTAACCGGGACAGGGGCAAAGAACACTGAAGCTTTCTTT. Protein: CASFLTGTGAKNTEAFF.

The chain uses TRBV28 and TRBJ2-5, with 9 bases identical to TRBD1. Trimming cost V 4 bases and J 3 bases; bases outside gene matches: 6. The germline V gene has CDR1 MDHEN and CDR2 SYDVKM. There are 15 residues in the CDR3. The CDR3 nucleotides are TGTGCCAGCAGTTCGACAGGGGGGCGTGAAGAGACCCAGTACTTC. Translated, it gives CASSSTGGREETQYF.

DNA for the CDR3: TGTGCCCGACAGGGGCGAGGGGAAAAACTGTTTTTT. This encodes CARQGRGEKLFF. The V gene is TRBV5-4, the J gene TRBJ1-4, with 8 bases aligning to TRBD1. The CDR3 sequence is 12 residues long. Per the germline V gene, CDR1 is SGHNT and CDR2 is YYREEE (reference sequence). Unmatched junction bases numbered 7, after V lost 10 bases and J lost 8 bases.

In DNA form, the CDR3 reads TGTGCCAGCAGCTTGGGGGGGGGCGGCTACGAGCAGTACTTC. It specifies CASSLGGGGYEQYF. The V call is TRBV5-5, the J call TRBJ2-7; D possibly corresponds to TRBD2 (7 bases). V was cut by 0 bases and J by 3 bases, with 10 bases left in between. Germline lookup yields CDR1 SGHKS and CDR2 YYEKEE (reference sequence). The CDR3 length is 14 residues.

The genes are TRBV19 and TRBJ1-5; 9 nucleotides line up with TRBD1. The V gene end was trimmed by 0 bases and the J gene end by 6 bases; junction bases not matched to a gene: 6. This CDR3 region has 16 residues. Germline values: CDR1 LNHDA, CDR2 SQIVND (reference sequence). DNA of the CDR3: TGTGCCAGTAGTATAGAAACAGGGGGCGTCGGTCAGCCCCAGCATTTT. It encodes CASSIETGGVGQPQHF.

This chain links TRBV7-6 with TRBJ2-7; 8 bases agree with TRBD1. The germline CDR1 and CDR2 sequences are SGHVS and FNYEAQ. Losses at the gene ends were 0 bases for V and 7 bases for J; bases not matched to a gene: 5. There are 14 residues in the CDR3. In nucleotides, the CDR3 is TGTGCCAGCAGCTTAGCGCAGGGGGCGAAGGAGCAGTACTTC. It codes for CASSLAQGAKEQYF.

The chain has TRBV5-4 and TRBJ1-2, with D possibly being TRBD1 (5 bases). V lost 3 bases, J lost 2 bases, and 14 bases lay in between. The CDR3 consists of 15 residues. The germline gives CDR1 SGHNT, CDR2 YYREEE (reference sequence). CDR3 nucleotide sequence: TGTGCCAGCAGCTCGTCGAGAGCAGGGAACTATGGCTACACCTTC. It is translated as CASSSSRAGNYGYTF.

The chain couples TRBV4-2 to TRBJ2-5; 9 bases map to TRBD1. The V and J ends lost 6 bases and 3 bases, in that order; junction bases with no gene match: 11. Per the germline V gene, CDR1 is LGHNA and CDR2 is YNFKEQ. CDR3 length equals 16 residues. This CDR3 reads CASSPDFDRGEETQYF. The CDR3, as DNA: TGTGCCAGCAGTCCCGACTTCGACAGGGGGGAAGAGACCCAGTACTTC.

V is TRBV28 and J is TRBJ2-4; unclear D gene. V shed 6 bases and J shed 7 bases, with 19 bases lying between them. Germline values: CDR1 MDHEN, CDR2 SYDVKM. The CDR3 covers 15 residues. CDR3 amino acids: CASSLESTLLNIQYF. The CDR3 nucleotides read TGTGCCAGCAGCCTAGAATCGACTCTTCTCAACATTCAGTACTTC.

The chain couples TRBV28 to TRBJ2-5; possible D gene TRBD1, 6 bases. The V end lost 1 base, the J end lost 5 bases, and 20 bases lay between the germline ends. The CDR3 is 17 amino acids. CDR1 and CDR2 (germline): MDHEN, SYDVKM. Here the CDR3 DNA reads TGTGCCAGCAGTTTATTTCCGAGGGGGTCCATAGGGGAGACCCAGTACTTC. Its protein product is CASSLFPRGSIGETQYF.

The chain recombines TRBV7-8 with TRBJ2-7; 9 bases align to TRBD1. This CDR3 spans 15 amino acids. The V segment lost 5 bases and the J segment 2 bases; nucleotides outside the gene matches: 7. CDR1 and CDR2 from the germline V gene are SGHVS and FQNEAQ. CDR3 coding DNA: TGTGCCAGCAGCCCAGGGACAGGGATTCCCTACGAGCAGTACTTC. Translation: CASSPGTGIPYEQYF.

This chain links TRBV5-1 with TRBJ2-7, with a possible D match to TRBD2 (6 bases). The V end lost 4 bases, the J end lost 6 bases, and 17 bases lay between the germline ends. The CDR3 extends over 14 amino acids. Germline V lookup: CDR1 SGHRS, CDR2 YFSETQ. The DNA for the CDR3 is TGCGCCAGCAGCCCCGGGACTTTTTTTCTCGAGCAGTACTTC. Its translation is CASSPGTFFLEQYF.

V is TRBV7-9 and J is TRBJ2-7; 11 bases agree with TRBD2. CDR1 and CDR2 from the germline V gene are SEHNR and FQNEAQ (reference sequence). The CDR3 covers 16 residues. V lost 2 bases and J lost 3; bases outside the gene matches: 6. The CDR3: CASSLTLGTSGYEQYF. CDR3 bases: TGTGCCAGCAGCTTAACCTTAGGGACTAGCGGCTACGAGCAGTACTTC.

The CDR3 is CASSPGTVRGEKLFF. For the CDR3, the DNA is TGTGCCAGCAGCCCCGGGACAGTCCGGGGGGAAAAACTGTTTTTT. This chain links TRBV6-5 with TRBJ1-4; 7 bases map to TRBD1. The CDR3 spans 15 residues. Germline CDR1 and CDR2: MNHEY and SVGAGI. After removal of 6 bases from V and 8 bases from J, the junction contained 12 bases not matched to a gene.

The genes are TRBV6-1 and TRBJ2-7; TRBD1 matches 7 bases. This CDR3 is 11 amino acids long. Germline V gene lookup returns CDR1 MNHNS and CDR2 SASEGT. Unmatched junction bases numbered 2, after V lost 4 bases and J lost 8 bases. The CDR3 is CASSGDSQQYF. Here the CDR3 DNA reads TGTGCCAGCAGTGGGGACAGTCAGCAGTACTTC.

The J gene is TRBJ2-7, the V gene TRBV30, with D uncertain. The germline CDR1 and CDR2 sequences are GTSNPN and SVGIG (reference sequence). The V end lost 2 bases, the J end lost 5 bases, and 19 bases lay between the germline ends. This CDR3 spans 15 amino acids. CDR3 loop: CAWSPKGAPRNEQYF. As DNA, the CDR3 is TGTGCCTGGAGTCCCAAAGGAGCGCCGAGGAACGAGCAGTACTTC.

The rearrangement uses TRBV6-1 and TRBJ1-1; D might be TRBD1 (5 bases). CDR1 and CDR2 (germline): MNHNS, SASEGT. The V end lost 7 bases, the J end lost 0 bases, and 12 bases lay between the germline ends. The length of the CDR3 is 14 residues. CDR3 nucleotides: TGTGCCAGCACCGGGGGTAGGATGAACACTGAAGCTTTCTTT. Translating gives CASTGGRMNTEAFF.